This section outlines one TCR beta chain sequence together with its context. What it recognizes is unknown. This sample is part of a study of shared clonotypes between healthy human individuals. About the study: Donor composition was a couple of women and a few men, aged 18 to 49. Notes on the study in general: Larger estimated richness was generally seen in naive subsets than in memory subsets.

The authors distributed each subset's genomic DNA evenly over several immunoSEQ plates. Clones were sequenced by immunoSEQ multiplex PCR, and TCRdb holds only the in-frame ones, with some missing. The table has some 1.5 million clones, approximately 97% seen once; the top ten hold approximately 1.1%. V was trimmed by 4 bases and J by 2 bases, leaving 15 bases between them. Germline assignment: CDR1 SGDLS and CDR2 YYNGEE. This CDR3 spans 16 amino acids. This clonotype was sampled from a man aged 25-40 years in good health. V usage is TRBV9 and J usage is TRBJ2-2; D gene unclear. The material sequenced was naive CD4+ T cells sorted from blood. As for subset: CD45RA+ positively selected. CDR3 amino acids: CASSLGIAANTGELFF. DNA for the CDR3: TGTGCCAGCAGCCTAGGGATTGCAGCTAACACCGGGGAGCTGTTTTTT. Together with reference TRBV9 and TRBJ2-2, the CDR3 gives the full variable domain: DSGVTQTPKHLITATGQRVTLRCSPRSGDLSVYWYQQSLDQGLQFLIQYYNGEERAKGNILERFSAQQFPDLHSELNLSSLELGDSALYFCASSLGIAANTGELFFGEGSRLTVL.